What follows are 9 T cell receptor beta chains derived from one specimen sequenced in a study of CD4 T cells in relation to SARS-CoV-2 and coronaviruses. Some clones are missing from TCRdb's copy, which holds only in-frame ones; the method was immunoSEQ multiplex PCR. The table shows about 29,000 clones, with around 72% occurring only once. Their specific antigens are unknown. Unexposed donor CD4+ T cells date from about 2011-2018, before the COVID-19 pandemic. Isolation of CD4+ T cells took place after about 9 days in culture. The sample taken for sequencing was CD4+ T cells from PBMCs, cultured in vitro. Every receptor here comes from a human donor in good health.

The CDR3 DNA reads TGTGCCAGTAGTAGGTCTAGCGGGTACAATGAGCAGTTCTTC. It codes for CASSRSSGYNEQFF. V gene TRBV19 combines with J gene TRBJ2-1; the match to TRBD2 covers 8 bases. From germline, CDR1 is LNHDA and CDR2 SQIVND (reference sequence). The CDR3 is 14 residues long. With V trimmed by 4 bases and J by 4 bases, 3 bases remained unmatched.

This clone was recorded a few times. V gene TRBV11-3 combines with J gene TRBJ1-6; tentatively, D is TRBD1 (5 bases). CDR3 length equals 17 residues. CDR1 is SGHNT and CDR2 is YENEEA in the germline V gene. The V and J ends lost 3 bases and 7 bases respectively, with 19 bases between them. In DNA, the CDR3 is TGTGCCAGCAGCTTCAGTGGGGCTCCTCTGCGGAATTCACCCCTCCACTTT. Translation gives CASSFSGAPLRNSPLHF. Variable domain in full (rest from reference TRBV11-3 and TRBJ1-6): EAGVVQSPRYKIIEKKQPVAFWCNPISGHNTLYWYLQNLGQGPELLIRYENEEAVDDSQLPKDRFSAERLKGVDSTLKIQPAELGDSAVYLCASSFSGAPLRNSPLHFGNGTRLTVT.

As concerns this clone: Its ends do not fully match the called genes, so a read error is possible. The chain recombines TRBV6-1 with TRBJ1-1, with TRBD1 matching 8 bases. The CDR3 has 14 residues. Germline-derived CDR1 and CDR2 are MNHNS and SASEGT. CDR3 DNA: TGTGCCAGCAGCGAAGACAGGGGCGACACTGAAGCTTTCTTT. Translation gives CASSEDRGDTEAFF.

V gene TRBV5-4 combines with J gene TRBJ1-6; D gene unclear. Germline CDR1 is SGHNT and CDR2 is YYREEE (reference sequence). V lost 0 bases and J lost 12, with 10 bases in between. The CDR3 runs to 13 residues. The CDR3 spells CASSLGDRGPLHF. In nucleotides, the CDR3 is TGTGCCAGCAGCTTGGGTGATCGGGGACCCCTCCACTTT. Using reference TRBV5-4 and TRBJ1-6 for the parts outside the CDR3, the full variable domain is ETGVTQSPTHLIKTRGQQVTLRCSSQSGHNTVSWYQQALGQGPQFIFQYYREEENGRGNFPPRFSGLQFPNYSSELNVNALELDDSALYLCASSLGDRGPLHFGNGTRLTVT.

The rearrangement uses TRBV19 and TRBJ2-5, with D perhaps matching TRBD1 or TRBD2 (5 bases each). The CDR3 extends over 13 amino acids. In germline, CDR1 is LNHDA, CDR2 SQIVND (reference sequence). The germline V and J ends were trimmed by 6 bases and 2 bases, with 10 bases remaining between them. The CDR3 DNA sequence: TGTGCCAGTAGCGGGACGGAGCAAGAGACCCAGTACTTC. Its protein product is CASSGTEQETQYF.

CDR3 sequence (DNA): TGTGCCATCAGTGAGTCCGACAGGGGAGGATCACCCCTCCACTTT. Amino acids: CAISESDRGGSPLHF. The J gene is TRBJ1-6, the V gene TRBV10-3; 8 positions agree with TRBD1. V lost 0 bases and J lost 10; bases outside the gene matches: 5. Germline-derived CDR1 and CDR2 are ENHRY and SYGVKD. The CDR3 runs to 15 residues.

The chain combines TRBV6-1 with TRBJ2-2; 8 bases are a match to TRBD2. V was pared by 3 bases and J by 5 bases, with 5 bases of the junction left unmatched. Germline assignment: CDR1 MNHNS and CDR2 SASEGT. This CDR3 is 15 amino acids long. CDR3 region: CASSDHGRETGELFF. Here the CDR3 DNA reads TGTGCCAGCAGTGACCACGGGAGGGAAACCGGGGAGCTGTTTTTT.

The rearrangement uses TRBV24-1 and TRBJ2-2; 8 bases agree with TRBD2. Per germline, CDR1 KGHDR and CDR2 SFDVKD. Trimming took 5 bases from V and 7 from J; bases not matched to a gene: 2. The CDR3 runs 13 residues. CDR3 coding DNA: TGTGCCACCAGTGGCGGGGGGCACGGGGAGCTGTTTTTT. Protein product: CATSGGGHGELFF.

CDR3 sequence (DNA): TGTGCCAGCAGCACTAGCGGGAGGTCTACAGATACGCAGTATTTT. Protein: CASSTSGRSTDTQYF. The V and J genes are TRBV14 and TRBJ2-3, with 12 bases that match TRBD2. The V and J ends lost 5 bases and 3 bases, in that order; junction bases with no gene match: 3. Per the germline V gene, CDR1 is SGHDN and CDR2 is FVKESK. The CDR3 covers 15 residues.